This T cell receptor (beta chain) was sequenced during a study of cytomegalovirus exposure and HLA in healthy donors. Germline V gene lookup returns CDR1 LGHNA and CDR2 YNFKEQ. Trimming shortened V by 3 bases and J by 12 bases, and 6 bases separated the two germline ends. The CDR3 is 11 amino acids. The PCR employed 60 Vbeta primers together with 13 Jbeta primers. TCRdb keeps only in-frame clones here, not all; method: immunoSEQ multiplex PCR. The sample has 130,000 or so clones, approximately 80% seen once. The rearrangement joins TRBV4-2 to TRBJ1-6; no clear D gene. The sequence derives from a woman aged 40 to 55 in good health and CMV-seronegative. The specimen was PBMCs. The CDR3 coding sequence is TGTGCCAGCAGCCACCCAGGACCCCTCCACTTT. It yields the protein CASSHPGPLHF.